This TCR beta chain was captured in a study of cytomegalovirus exposure and HLA in healthy donors. Study details: Among the 398 genotyped donors, just over 80% were placed in the Caucasian-associated ancestry cluster.

Findings of the study overall: The likely origin of a cluster of highly shared sequence variants was a sequencing artifact. Later analysis identified around 15,000 TCR beta sequences associated with HLA alleles, using a false discovery rate threshold of 0.05. Some TCR beta chains (approximately 180 of them) were listed as cytomegalovirus-associated.

It was with 60 Vbeta and 13 Jbeta primers that the PCR ran. Using immunoSEQ multiplex PCR, the repertoire was profiled, and TCRdb retains in-frame clones only, with some absent. The top ten clones hold approximately 2% of a sample with about 220,000 clones, 60% to 80% of them seen once. With regard to this clone: The antigen is undetermined.

The germline CDR1 and CDR2 sequences are SGHDT and YYEEEE. CDR3 length equals 15 residues. The J segment lost 6 bases and the V segment lost 0 bases, leaving 8 bases of the junction unmatched. The TCR sequence derives from a male donor in good health and CMV-seronegative. Sequenced material: PBMCs. V gene TRBV5-6 combines with J gene TRBJ2-5, with 7 bases fitting TRBD2. The DNA for the CDR3 is TGTGCCAGCAGCTTGGAACCGGCGGGGGTACAGACCCAGTACTTC. Translating it yields CASSLEPAGVQTQYF.